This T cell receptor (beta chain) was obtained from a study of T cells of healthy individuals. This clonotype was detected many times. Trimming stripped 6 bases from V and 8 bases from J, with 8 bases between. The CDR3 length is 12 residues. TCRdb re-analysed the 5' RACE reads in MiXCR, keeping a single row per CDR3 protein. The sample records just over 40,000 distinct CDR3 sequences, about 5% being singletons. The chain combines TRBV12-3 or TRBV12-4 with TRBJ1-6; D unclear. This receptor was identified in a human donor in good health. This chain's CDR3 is CASSEQHSPLHF. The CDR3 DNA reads TGTGCCAGCAGCGAACAGCATTCACCCCTCCACTTT.